Listed here are 2 T cell receptor beta chains from one sample, sequenced in a study of PD-L1 blockade in urothelial cancer. Profiling relied on immunoSEQ multiplex PCR, and the TCRdb table lists in-frame clones only, not all of them. The table includes 27,000 or so clones, more than 75% detected once. Sequenced material: PBMCs, taken around atezolizumab (anti-PD-L1) treatment. The receptors stem from a man aged 45-60 years with urothelial cancer.

The chain recombines TRBV7-2 with TRBJ2-1; 8 bases map to TRBD2. V trimming: 5 bases; J trimming: 4 bases; junction bases outside the gene matches: 10. CDR3 size: 16 residues. CDR1 and CDR2 (germline): SGHTA, FQGNSA. CDR3 in amino acids: CASSPQLAGGYNEQFF. The CDR3 DNA reads as TGTGCCAGCAGCCCCCAGCTGGCGGGAGGTTACAATGAGCAGTTCTTC.

V and J are TRBV15 and TRBJ1-1; no definite D call. CDR3 size: 15 residues. V lost 1 base and J 0 bases, leaving 9 bases between the germline ends. The germline V gene encodes CDR1 LNHNV and CDR2 YYDKDF (reference sequence). The CDR3: CATSRGAEMNTEAFF. CDR3 nucleotide sequence: TGTGCCACCAGCAGAGGGGCAGAGATGAACACTGAAGCTTTCTTT.